This T cell receptor beta chain was documented in a study of T-cell memory formation after mild COVID-19. As for the study in general: Largely donor-specific sequence clusters came from two donors. Study results and caveats: CD8+ contracting clones occupied EMRA, while CD4+ ones occupied mainly CM and EM.

Concerning this clonotype itself: The antigen is undetermined.

Deletions cut 5 bases from V and 6 bases from J, with 8 bases between. CDR3 length: 11 residues. Germline assignment: CDR1 GTSNPN and CDR2 SVGIG (reference sequence). The authors produced TCR alpha and TCR beta cDNA libraries with sample barcodes and UMIs by 5'RACE using constant-segment primers. MiXCR was run by TCRdb on the 5' RACE reads, yielding one entry per CDR3 protein. The sample shows about 340,000 distinct CDR3 sequences, about a sixth of them seen only once. The chain combines TRBV30 with TRBJ2-1; D may be TRBD1 or TRBD2 (6 bases each). The clonotype originates from a man aged 18-30 years who had mild COVID-19 (a few samples of this study predate the infection). Cell type and time point are not known. Sequenced: PBMCs or a T cell subset sorted from them (not recorded which). DNA for the CDR3: TGTGCCTGGGGAGGGGGCAATGAGCAGTTCTTC. It encodes CAWGGGNEQFF.